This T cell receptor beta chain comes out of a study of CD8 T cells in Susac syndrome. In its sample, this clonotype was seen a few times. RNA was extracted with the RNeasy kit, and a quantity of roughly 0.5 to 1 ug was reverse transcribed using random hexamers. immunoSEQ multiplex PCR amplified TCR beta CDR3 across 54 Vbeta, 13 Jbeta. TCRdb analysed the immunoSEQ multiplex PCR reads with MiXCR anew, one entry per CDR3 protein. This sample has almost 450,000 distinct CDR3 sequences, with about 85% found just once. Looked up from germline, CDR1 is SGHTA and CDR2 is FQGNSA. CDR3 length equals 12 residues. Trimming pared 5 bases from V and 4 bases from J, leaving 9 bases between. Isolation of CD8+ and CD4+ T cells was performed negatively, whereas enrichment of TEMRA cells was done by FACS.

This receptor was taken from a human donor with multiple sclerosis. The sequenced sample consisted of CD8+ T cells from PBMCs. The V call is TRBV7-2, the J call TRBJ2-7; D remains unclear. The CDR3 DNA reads TGTGCCAGCAGCCCAAATGGGTACGAGCAGTACTTC. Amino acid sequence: CASSPNGYEQYF.